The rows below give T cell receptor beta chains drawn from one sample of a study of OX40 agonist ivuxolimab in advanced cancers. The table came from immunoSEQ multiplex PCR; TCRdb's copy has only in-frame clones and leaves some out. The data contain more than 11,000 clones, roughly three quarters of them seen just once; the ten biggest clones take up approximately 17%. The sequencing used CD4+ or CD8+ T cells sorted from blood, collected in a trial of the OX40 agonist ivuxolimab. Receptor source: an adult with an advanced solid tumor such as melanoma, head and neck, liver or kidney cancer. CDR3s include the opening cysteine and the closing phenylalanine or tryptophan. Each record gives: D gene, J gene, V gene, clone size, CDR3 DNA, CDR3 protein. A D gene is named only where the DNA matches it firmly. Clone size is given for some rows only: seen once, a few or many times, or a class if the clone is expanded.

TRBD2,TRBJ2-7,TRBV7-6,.,TGTGCCAGCAGCTTAAGAGCGGGGGCAGTCTACGAGCAGTACTTC,CASSLRAGAVYEQYF
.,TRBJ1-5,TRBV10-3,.,TGTGCCATCAGCCGAGGGTCTTCGGGCAATCAGCCCCAGCATTTT,CAISRGSSGNQPQHF
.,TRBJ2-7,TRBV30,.,TGTGCCTGGAGGACAAGTTGGTCCTACGAGCAGTACTTC,CAWRTSWSYEQYF
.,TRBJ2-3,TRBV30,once,TGTGCCTGGAGCGGGGACCGCACAGATACGCAGTATTTT,CAWSGDRTDTQYF
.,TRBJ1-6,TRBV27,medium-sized,TGTGCCAGCAAAGTCAACACCTATAATTCACCCCTCCACTTT,CASKVNTYNSPLHF
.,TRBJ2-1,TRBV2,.,TGTGCCAGCAGTGAAGACTGGGGGAATGCTGAGCAGTTCTTC,CASSEDWGNAEQFF
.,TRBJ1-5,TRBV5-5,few,TGTGCCAGCAGCTTAGGGGCCAATCAGCCCCAGCATTTT,CASSLGANQPQHF
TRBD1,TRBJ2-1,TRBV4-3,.,TGCGCCAGCAGCCAACCAGGGGGCAATGAGCAGTTCTTC,CASSQPGGNEQFF
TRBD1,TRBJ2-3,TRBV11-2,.,TGTGCCAGCAGCTTTCCTCAGGGGGCCCTTAGCACAGATACGCAGTATTTT,CASSFPQGALSTDTQYF
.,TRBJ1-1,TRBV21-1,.,TGTGCCAGCAGCAAAGAAGGCGGCACTGAAGCTTTCTTT,CASSKEGGTEAFF
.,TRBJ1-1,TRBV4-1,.,TGCGCCAGCAGCCAAGGAGGAGGGGATGAAGCTTTCTTT,CASSQGGGDEAFF
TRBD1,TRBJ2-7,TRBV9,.,TGTGCCAGCAGCGTAGACGGGACAGTCTACGAGCAGTACTTC,CASSVDGTVYEQYF
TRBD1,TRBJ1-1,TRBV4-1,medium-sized,TGCGCCAGCAGTATAGGGGGCAAGACTGAAGCTTTCTTT,CASSIGGKTEAFF
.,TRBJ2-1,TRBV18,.,TGTGCCAGCTCACCTCTCCCCTACAATGAGCAGTTCTTC,CASSPLPYNEQFF
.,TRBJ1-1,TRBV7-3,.,TGTGCCAGCAGTTTCTCCTCAGCCACTGAAGCTTTCTTT,CASSFSSATEAFF
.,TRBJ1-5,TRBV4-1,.,TGCGCCAGCAGCCAAGAGGGGGGACACGACAACCAGCCCCAGCATTTT,CASSQEGGHDNQPQHF
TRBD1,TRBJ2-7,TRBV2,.,TGTGCCAGCAGTGAAGGACAGGGCGGCGACGAGCAGTACTTC,CASSEGQGGDEQYF
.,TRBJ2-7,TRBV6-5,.,TGTGCCAGCAGTTACCCAGGGTCGCACGAGCAGTACTTC,CASSYPGSHEQYF
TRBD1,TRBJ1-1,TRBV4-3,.,TGCGCCAGCAGCCAAGACCGACAGGGTGGAACTGAAGCTTTCTTT,CASSQDRQGGTEAFF
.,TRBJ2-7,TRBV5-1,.,TGCGCCAGCAGCGGTCCGGGACCCCAATACGAGCAGTACTTC,CASSGPGPQYEQYF
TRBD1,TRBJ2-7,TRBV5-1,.,TGCGCCAGCCGGGACAGGGGGGACGAGCAGTACTTC,CASRDRGDEQYF
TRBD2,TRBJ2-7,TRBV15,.,TGTGCCACCAGCAGAGGGGGACTAGCGTCCTACGAGCAGTACTTC,CATSRGGLASYEQYF
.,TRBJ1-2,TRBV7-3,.,TGTGCCAGCAGCTTTAATAGGGTCTATGGCTACACCTTC,CASSFNRVYGYTF
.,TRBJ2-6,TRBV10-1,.,TGCGCCAGCAGACTAAGGAGCTTTGGGGCCAACGTCCTGACTTTC,CASRLRSFGANVLTF
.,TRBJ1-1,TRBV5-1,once,TGCGCCAGCAGCTTGGACACTTTGAACACTGAAGCTTTCTTT,CASSLDTLNTEAFF
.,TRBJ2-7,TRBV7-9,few,TGTGCCAGCAGCCGCTTAGGGGCAGGGTCTTACGAGCAGTACTTC,CASSRLGAGSYEQYF
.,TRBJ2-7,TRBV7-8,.,TGTGCCAGCAGCTTTGCAGGCTACGAGCAGTACTTC,CASSFAGYEQYF
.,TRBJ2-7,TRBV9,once,TGTGCCAGCGGGCAGGGAGGCTACGAGCAGTACTTC,CASGQGGYEQYF
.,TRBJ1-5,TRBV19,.,TGTGCCAGTAGTATTGTGGCAGAGATTCAGCCCCAGCATTTT,CASSIVAEIQPQHF
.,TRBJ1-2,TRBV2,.,TGTGCCACGATGACAGGAGCCCTCTATGGCTACACCTTC,CATMTGALYGYTF
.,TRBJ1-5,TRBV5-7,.,TGTGCCAGCAGCGTACCTCCCAGACCGGGGGATGACAATCAGCCCCAGCATTTT,CASSVPPRPGDDNQPQHF
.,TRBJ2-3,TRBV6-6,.,TGTGCCAGCAGTTATCTGAAGGCCGCAGATACGCAGTATTTT,CASSYLKAADTQYF
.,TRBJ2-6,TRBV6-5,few,TGTGCCAGCAGTTACTCGACAGGTTCTGGGGCCAACGTCCTGACTTTC,CASSYSTGSGANVLTF